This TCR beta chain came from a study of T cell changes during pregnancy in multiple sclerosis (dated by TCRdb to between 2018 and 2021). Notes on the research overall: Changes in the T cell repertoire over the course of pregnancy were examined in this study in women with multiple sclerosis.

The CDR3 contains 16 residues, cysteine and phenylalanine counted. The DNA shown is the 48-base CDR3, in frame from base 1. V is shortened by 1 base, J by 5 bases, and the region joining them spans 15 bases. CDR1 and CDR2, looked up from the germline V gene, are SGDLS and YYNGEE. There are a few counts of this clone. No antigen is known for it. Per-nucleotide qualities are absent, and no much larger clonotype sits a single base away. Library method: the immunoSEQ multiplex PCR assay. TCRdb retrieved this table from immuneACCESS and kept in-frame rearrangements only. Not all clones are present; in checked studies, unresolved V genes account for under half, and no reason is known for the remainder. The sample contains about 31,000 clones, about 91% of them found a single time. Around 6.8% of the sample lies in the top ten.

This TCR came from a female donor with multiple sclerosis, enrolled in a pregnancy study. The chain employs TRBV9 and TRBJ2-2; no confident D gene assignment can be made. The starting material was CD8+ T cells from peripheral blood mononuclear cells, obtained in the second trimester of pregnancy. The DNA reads TGTGCCAGCAGCGTAAATCCCTCTGGCTCAACCGGGGAGCTGTTTTTT. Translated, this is CASSVNPSGSTGELFF.